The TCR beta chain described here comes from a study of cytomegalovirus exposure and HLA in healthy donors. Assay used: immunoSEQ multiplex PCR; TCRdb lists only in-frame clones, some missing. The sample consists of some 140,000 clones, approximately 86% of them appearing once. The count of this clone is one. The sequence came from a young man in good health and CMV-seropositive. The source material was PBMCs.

CDR3 residues: CASSPRDRITDTQYF. In DNA form, the CDR3 reads TGTGCCAGCAGCCCCCGGGACAGGATCACAGATACGCAGTATTTT. V usage is TRBV9 and J usage is TRBJ2-3; 8 bases line up with TRBD1. V was clipped by 4 bases and J by 2 bases; unmatched bases: 6. The V gene's germline CDR1 is SGDLS and CDR2 YYNGEE. This CDR3 region has 15 residues.